This T cell receptor beta chain emerged from a study of lymphopenia after photon versus proton radiotherapy. This clone has a single count. The assay was immunoSEQ multiplex PCR, and TCRdb's table has in-frame clones only and misses some. The repertoire consists of some 21,000 clones, with less than 85% occurring once and the leading ten covering about 19%. This sequence originates from a man between 60 and 75 years old with pancreatic cancer. The sample in question was peripheral blood, obtained from a patient treated with photon-based radiotherapy.

In DNA, the CDR3 is TGTGCCAGCAGCTTAACGGGGGGGCTTAACACCGGGGAGCTGTTTTTT. This gives the protein CASSLTGGLNTGELFF. The chain carries TRBV11-1 and TRBJ2-2; 8 positions agree with TRBD2. Germline trimming cut 2 bases from V and 2 bases from J; bases unmatched to any gene: 4. Germline assignment: CDR1 SGHAT and CDR2 FQDESV (reference sequence). CDR3 length: 16 residues. The entire variable domain, with the rest obtained from reference TRBV11-1 and TRBJ2-2, is as follows: EAEVAQSPRYKITEKSQAVAFWCDPISGHATLYWYRQILGQGPELLVQFQDESVVDDSQLPKDRFSAERLKGVDSTLKIQPAELGDSAMYLCASSLTGGLNTGELFFGEGSRLTVL.